This T cell receptor (beta chain) was sequenced in a study of response to subunit inactivated influenza vaccine. The V and J ends lost 2 bases and 5 bases, in that order; junction bases with no gene match: 2. Germline CDR1 reads LGHDT; CDR2 reads YNNKEL (reference sequence). The CDR3 consists of 14 residues. TCRdb called the RT-PCR reads again in MiXCR, with one record for every CDR3 protein. The table records about 780,000 distinct CDR3 sequences, around a sixth of them present only once. Findings and caveats of the study: The authors suggested that few new T cells are recruited per seasonal influenza vaccination.

For this clonotype: Its antigen is unidentified.

The source material was PBMCs from blood, sampled roughly 5 days after vaccination. The origin of this receptor is a man in his forties or fifties who received an inactivated influenza vaccine. The chain is built from TRBV3-1 and TRBJ2-5; 10 bases are shared with TRBD2. As DNA, the CDR3 is TGTGCCAGCAGCCAAACTAGCGGGATCGAGACCCAGTACTTC. It specifies CASSQTSGIETQYF.